This T cell receptor beta chain was identified during a study of CD8+CD57+ T cells in acquired aplastic anemia. A note on this clonotype: At one end, the junction sequence differs from germline, possibly due to a read error.

Profiling of TCR beta VDJ combinations and CDR3 sequences used genomic DNA as template. MiXCR, applied by TCRdb to the reads, yields one record per CDR3 protein. Among a few hundred thousand distinct CDR3 sequences listed, roughly 57% were seen once. The germline CDR1 and CDR2 sequences are ENHRY and SYGVKD. The CDR3 loop spans 16 amino acids. The source is a human donor in good health. Input material: sorted CD4+, CD8+, or CD8+CD57+ T cells (not recorded which) from PBMCs. The V call is TRBV10-3, the J call TRBJ2-3; 10 bases map to TRBD1. This CDR3 is CAISGGTGALLDTRYF. The CDR3 DNA sequence: TGTGCCATCAGTGGAGGGACAGGGGCTCTTTTGGATACGCGGTATTTT.